The sequence of this TCR beta chain was determined in a study of T cells in Graves' hyperthyroidism and ophthalmopathy. It was RNA transcripts that yielded the amplified TCR beta CDR3 regions. The TCR CDR3 first-round RT-PCR relied on the HTBI primer set. TCRdb processed the multiplex PCR reads anew with MiXCR; each CDR3 protein has one entry. The data hold around 700,000 distinct CDR3 sequences, with around 20% observed a single time. The germline CDR1 and CDR2 sequences are DFQATT and SNEGSKA (reference sequence). V gave up 2 bases and J gave up 3 bases, with 18 bases separating them. CDR3 length: 16 amino acids. Subjects aged 18 to 65 presented with newly diagnosed hyperthyroidism of less than 2 months' duration. Orbital computed tomography, thyroid ultrasound, serum thyroxine and TRAb, and clinical symptoms together informed the diagnoses. Study-level findings and limits: In the blood, most expanded thyroid clonotypes above 0.001 appeared as well. The model made its ophthalmopathy prediction, and onset followed a median approximately 7 months later.

This clonotype was counted between two and nine times. Its specificity is unknown. The sequenced material came from blood. This TCR was sampled from a woman in her fifties or sixties with Graves' hyperthyroidism that later progressed to Graves' ophthalmopathy. The rearrangement joins TRBV20-1 to TRBJ2-3; a weak D match, TRBD1 (7 bases). The CDR3 here is CSARIERQGGTDTQYF. The CDR3 DNA reads TGCAGTGCTAGAATCGAACGCCAGGGGGGAACAGATACGCAGTATTTT.